The rows below give T cell receptor beta chains drawn from one sample of a study of CXCR3-negative and CXCR3-positive naive CD8 T cells. TCRdb reworked the 5' RACE reads into one entry per CDR3 protein, no DNA. The repertoire table contains several thousand distinct CDR3 sequences. Sequences were obtained from naive CXCR3- CD8+ T cells from blood. The source of these receptors is a human donor in good health. Some clones in this sample may be carry-over from other donors' samples. The CDR3 runs from the conserved cysteine through the conserved F or W. Clone size is not always given. Where it is, it says once, few, many or a class for expanded clones.

V gene: TRBV29-1
CDR3 length: 11
J gene: TRBJ1-2
clone size: medium-sized
CDR3 protein: CSGTGGGGYTF

V gene: TRBV11-1
CDR3 length: 12
J gene: TRBJ1-2
clone size: -
CDR3 protein: CASSPSPYGYTF

V gene: TRBV6-2/TRBV6-3
CDR3 length: 15
J gene: TRBJ2-7
clone size: -
CDR3 protein: CASSPRLAGVYDQYF

V gene: TRBV5-1
CDR3 length: 14
J gene: TRBJ1-1
clone size: -
CDR3 protein: CASSLVAPNTEAFF

V gene: TRBV29-1
CDR3 length: 16
J gene: TRBJ1-1
clone size: -
CDR3 protein: CSVEDFLRQGGTEAFF

V gene: TRBV4-2
CDR3 length: 17
J gene: TRBJ2-3
clone size: -
CDR3 protein: CASSQDGGQGTTDTQYF

V gene: TRBV20-1
CDR3 length: 13
J gene: TRBJ1-1
clone size: medium-sized
CDR3 protein: CSARENTGSEAFF

V gene: TRBV29-1
CDR3 length: 14
J gene: TRBJ2-3
clone size: -
CDR3 protein: CSSDAGTSTDTQYF

V gene: TRBV29-1
CDR3 length: 12
J gene: TRBJ2-2
clone size: -
CDR3 protein: CSVGTNTGELFF

V gene: TRBV29-1
CDR3 length: 11
J gene: TRBJ2-2
clone size: medium-sized
CDR3 protein: CSVRHNGELFF

V gene: TRBV20-1
CDR3 length: 13
J gene: TRBJ1-2
clone size: -
CDR3 protein: CSAQTGYLDGYTF

V gene: TRBV3-1
CDR3 length: 15
J gene: TRBJ2-5
clone size: -
CDR3 protein: CASSQIRLSQETQYF

V gene: TRBV20-1
CDR3 length: 14
J gene: TRBJ2-2
clone size: medium-sized
CDR3 protein: CSVPRLERTGELFF

V gene: TRBV9
CDR3 length: 12
J gene: TRBJ2-3
clone size: -
CDR3 protein: CASSYNTDTQYF

V gene: TRBV20-1
CDR3 length: 14
J gene: TRBJ1-2
clone size: medium-sized
CDR3 protein: CSARQGALGYGYTF

V gene: TRBV12-3/TRBV12-4
CDR3 length: 14
J gene: TRBJ2-1
clone size: -
CDR3 protein: CASSLLGGYNEQFF

V gene: TRBV19
CDR3 length: 15
J gene: TRBJ1-1
clone size: -
CDR3 protein: CASSIYRELDTEAFF

V gene: TRBV9
CDR3 length: 15
J gene: TRBJ1-2
clone size: -
CDR3 protein: CASSVAGRPNYGYTF

V gene: TRBV6-6
CDR3 length: 19
J gene: TRBJ2-7
clone size: medium-sized
CDR3 protein: CASSLRPGQGGLAGYEQYF

V gene: TRBV10-3
CDR3 length: 16
J gene: TRBJ2-3
clone size: medium-sized
CDR3 protein: CAISEKRGSSTDTQYF

V gene: TRBV20-1
CDR3 length: 12
J gene: TRBJ2-1
clone size: medium-sized
CDR3 protein: CSAIPGGNEQFF

V gene: TRBV29-1
CDR3 length: 20
J gene: TRBJ2-1
clone size: medium-sized
CDR3 protein: CSVEARTGKSGRTLGYEQFF

V gene: TRBV29-1
CDR3 length: 13
J gene: TRBJ2-7
clone size: -
CDR3 protein: CSVRLTLGYEQYF

V gene: TRBV4-1
CDR3 length: 19
J gene: TRBJ1-1
clone size: medium-sized
CDR3 protein: CASSQEGPGTEGLNTEAFF

V gene: TRBV11-3
CDR3 length: 15
J gene: TRBJ2-1
clone size: -
CDR3 protein: CASSLTGTSEYEQFF